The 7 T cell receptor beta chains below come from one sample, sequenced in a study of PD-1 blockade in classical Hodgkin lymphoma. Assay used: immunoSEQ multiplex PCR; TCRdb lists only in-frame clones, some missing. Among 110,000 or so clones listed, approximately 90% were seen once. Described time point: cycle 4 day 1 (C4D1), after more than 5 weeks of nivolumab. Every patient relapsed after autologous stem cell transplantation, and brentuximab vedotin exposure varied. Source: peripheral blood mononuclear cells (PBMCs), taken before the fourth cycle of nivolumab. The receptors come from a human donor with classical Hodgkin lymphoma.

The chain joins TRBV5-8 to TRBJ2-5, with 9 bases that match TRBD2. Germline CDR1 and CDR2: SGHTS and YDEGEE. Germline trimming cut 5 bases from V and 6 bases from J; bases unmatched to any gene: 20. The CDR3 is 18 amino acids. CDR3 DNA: TGTGCCAGCAGAACCGCGGGAGGGCTGTTAACTTTCTCGAAGACCCAGTACTTC. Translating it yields CASRTAGGLLTFSKTQYF. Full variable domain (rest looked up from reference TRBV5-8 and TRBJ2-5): EAGVTQSPTHLIKTRGQQATLRCSPISGHTSVYWYQQALGLGLQFLLWYDEGEERNRGNFPPRFSGRQFPNYSSELNVNALELEDSALYLCASRTAGGLLTFSKTQYFGPGTRLLVL.

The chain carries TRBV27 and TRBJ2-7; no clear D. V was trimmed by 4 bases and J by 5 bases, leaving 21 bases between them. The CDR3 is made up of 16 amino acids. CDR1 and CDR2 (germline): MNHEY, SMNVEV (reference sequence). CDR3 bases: TGTGCCAGCAGTTCACTTAAAGGGAATTTTGGGGACGAGCAGTACTTC. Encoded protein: CASSSLKGNFGDEQYF.

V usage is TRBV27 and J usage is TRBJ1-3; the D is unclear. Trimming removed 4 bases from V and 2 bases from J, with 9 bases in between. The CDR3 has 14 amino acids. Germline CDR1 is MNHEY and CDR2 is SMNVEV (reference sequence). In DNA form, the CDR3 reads TGTGCCAGCAGTTCCGCTTGGCCTGGAAACACCATATATTTT. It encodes CASSSAWPGNTIYF.

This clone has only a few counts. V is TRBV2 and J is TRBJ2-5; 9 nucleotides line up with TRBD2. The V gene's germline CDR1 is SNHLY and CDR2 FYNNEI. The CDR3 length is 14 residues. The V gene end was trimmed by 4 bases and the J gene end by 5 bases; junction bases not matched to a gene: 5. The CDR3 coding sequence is TGTGCCAGCAGTGTCGGGGCGGGAGGGGAGACCCAGTACTTC. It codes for CASSVGAGGETQYF. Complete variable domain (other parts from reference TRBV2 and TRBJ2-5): EPEVTQTPSHQVTQMGQEVILRCVPISNHLYFYWYRQILGQKVEFLVSFYNNEISEKSEIFDDQFSVERPDGSNFTLKIRSTKLEDSAMYFCASSVGAGGETQYFGPGTRLLVL.

As DNA, the CDR3 is TGTGCCAGCAGCCACGGGACAGGGAACACTGAAGCTTTCTTT. This translates into CASSHGTGNTEAFF. J is TRBJ1-1 and V is TRBV14; 8 bases are a match to TRBD1. Germline V gene lookup returns CDR1 SGHDN and CDR2 FVKESK. The CDR3 runs 14 residues. V gave up 3 bases and J gave up 1 base; unmatched junction bases: 1.

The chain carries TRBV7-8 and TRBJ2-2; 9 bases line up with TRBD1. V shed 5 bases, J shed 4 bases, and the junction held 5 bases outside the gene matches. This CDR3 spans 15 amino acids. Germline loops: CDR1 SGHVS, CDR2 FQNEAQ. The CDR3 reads CASSLRDRVTGELFF. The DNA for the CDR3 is TGTGCCAGCAGCCTAAGGGACAGGGTCACCGGGGAGCTGTTTTTT. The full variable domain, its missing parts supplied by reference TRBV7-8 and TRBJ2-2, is GAGVSQSPRYKVAKRGQDVALRCDPISGHVSLFWYQQALGQGPEFLTYFQNEAQLDKSGLPSDRFFAERPEGSVSTLKIQRTQQEDSAVYLCASSLRDRVTGELFFGEGSRLTVL.

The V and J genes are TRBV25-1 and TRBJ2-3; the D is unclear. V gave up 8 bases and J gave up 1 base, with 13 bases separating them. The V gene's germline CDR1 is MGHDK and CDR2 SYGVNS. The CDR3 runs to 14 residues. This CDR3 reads CASLGNSRTDTQYF. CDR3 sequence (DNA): TGTGCCAGCCTGGGGAACAGCCGCACAGATACGCAGTATTTT.